The 12 T cell receptor beta chains presented below share a single source sample, sequenced in a study of CXCR3-negative and CXCR3-positive naive CD8 T cells. Study-level points and caveats: TRB CDR3s of CXCR3-positive naive cells were more hydrophobic than those of CXCR3-negative naive cells.

UMI labels and 5' RACE were used to prepare the TRB cDNA libraries. From the 5' RACE reads, TCRdb lists one entry per CDR3 protein and no DNA. This repertoire comprises 75,000 to 90,000 distinct CDR3 sequences; its ten largest clones make up about 0.62%. Their cognate antigens are unknown. The sequencing input was naive CXCR3+ CD8+ T cells from blood. Subset meaning: CD45RO-CCR7+CD27+CD95- naive CD8+ T cells expressing CXCR3 (TNR3+). These receptors originate from a human donor in good health. Some clones in this sample may be carry-over from other donors' samples.

The chain employs TRBV28 and TRBJ2-1. The CDR3 is 14 residues long. The germline CDR1 and CDR2 sequences are MDHEN and SYDVKM. The CDR3 is CASKNPSSYNEQFF.

This chain links TRBV5-1 with TRBJ2-2; TCRdb gives TRBD1 as the D gene, but with no DNA this cannot be confirmed. Germline loops: CDR1 SGHRS, CDR2 YFSETQ. The CDR3 has 14 amino acids. CDR3 protein: CASSSGQGRRELFF. The full variable domain, in which reference TRBV5-1 and TRBJ2-2 provide the parts outside the CDR3, is KAGVTQTPRYLIKTRGQQVTLSCSPISGHRSVSWYQQTPGQGLQFLFEYFSETQRNKGNFPGRFSGRQFSNSRSEMNVSTLELGDSALYLCASSSGQGRRELFFGEGSRLTVL.

J is TRBJ2-7 and V is TRBV28; TCRdb's D gene call, TRBD1, goes unchecked for lack of DNA. The germline V gene has CDR1 MDHEN and CDR2 SYDVKM. This CDR3 contains 15 residues. The chain's CDR3 is CASSLWGQSSYEQYF.

V gene TRBV6-2 or TRBV6-3 combines with J gene TRBJ2-3. Per the germline V gene, CDR1 is MNHEY and CDR2 is SVGEGT. The CDR3 has 13 amino acids. CDR3 in amino acids: CASSPTGTDTQYF.

The V and J genes are TRBV7-6 and TRBJ1-1; there is no DNA to check the TCRdb D call of TRBD1. The CDR3 consists of 14 residues. Germline V gene lookup returns CDR1 SGHVS and CDR2 FNYEAQ. CDR3 sequence reads: CASSSGDKNTEAFF.

The V gene is TRBV29-1, the J gene TRBJ2-5; TCRdb's assignment of TRBD1 cannot be checked, as there is no DNA. CDR3 size: 13 residues. CDR1 SQVTM and CDR2 ANQGSEA come from the germline V gene. This CDR3 reads CSPRRGLQETQYF.

This rearrangement joins TRBV12-3 or TRBV12-4 to TRBJ2-2; no DNA is available, so the TRBD2 call from TCRdb remains unchecked. This CDR3 contains 15 residues. The CDR3 region is CASIPGLAGPGELFF.

This CDR3 is CSVDAGTHVETQYF. This chain joins TRBV29-1 and TRBJ2-5; TCRdb's D gene call, TRBD2, goes unchecked for lack of DNA. Germline assignment: CDR1 SQVTM and CDR2 ANQGSEA. The CDR3 length is 14 residues.

The genes are TRBV28 and TRBJ2-5; the D call from TCRdb, TRBD2, cannot be confirmed without DNA. Germline assignment: CDR1 MDHEN and CDR2 SYDVKM. The CDR3 runs 20 residues. The CDR3 sequence: CASSSLLAGGPLDRQETQYF.

The rearrangement uses TRBV28 and TRBJ2-3; TCRdb returns TRBD1, unconfirmable since there is no DNA. CDR1 and CDR2 (germline): MDHEN, SYDVKM. This CDR3 has 14 amino acids. CDR3 residues: CASSLVRATDTQYF.

The chain carries TRBV28 and TRBJ2-1; TCRdb proposes TRBD2, but this gene call is untestable without DNA. CDR3 length equals 15 residues. Germline V gives CDR1 MDHEN, CDR2 SYDVKM. This chain's CDR3 is CASSNSGASYNEQFF.

This CDR3 reads CASSHAGTGVFYDQYF. This chain connects TRBV4-1 to TRBJ2-7; TCRdb reports TRBD1, a call that lacks DNA to check it against. This CDR3 contains 16 residues. The V gene's germline CDR1 is MGHRA and CDR2 YSYEKL.